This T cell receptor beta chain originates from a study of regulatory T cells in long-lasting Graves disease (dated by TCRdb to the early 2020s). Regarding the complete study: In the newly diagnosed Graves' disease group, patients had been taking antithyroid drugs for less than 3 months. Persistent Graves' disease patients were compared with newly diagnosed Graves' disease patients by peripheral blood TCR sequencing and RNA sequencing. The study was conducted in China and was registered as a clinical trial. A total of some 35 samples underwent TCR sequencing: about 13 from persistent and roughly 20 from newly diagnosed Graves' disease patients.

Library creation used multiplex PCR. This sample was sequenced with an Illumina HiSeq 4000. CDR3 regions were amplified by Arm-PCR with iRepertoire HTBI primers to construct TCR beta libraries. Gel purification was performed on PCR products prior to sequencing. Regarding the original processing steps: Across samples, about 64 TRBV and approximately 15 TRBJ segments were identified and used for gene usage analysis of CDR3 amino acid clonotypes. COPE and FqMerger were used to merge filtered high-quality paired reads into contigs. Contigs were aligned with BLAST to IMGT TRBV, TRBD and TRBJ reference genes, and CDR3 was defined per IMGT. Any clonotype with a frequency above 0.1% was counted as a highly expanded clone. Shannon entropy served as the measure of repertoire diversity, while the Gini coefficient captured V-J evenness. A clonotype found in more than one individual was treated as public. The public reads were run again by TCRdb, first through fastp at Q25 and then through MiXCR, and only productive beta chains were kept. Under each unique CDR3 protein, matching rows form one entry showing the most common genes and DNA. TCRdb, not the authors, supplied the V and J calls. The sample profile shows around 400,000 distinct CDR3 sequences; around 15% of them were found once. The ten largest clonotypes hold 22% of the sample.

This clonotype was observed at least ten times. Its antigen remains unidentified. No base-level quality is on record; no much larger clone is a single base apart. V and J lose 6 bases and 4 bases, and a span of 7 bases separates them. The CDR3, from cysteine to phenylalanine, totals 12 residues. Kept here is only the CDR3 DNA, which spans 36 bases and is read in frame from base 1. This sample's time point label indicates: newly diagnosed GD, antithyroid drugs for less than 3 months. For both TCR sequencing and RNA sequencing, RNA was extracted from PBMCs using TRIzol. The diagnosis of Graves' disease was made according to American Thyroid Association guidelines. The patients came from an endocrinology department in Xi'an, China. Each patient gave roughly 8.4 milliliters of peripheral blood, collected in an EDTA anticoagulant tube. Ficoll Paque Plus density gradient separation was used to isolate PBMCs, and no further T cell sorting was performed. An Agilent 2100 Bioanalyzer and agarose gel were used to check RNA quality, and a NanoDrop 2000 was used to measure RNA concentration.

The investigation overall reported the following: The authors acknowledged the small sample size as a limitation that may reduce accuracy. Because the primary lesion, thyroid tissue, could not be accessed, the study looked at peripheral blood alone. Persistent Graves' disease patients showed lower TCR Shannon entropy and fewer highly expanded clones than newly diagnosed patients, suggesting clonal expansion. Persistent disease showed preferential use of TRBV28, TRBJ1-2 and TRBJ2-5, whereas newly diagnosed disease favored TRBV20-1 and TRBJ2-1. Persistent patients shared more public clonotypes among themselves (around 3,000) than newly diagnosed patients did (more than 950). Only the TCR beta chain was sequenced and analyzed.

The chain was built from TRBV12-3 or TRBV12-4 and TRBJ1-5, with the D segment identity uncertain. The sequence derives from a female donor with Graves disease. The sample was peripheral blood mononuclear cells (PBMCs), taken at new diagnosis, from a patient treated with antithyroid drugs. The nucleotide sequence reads TGTGCCAGCAGCTTCGGTAATCAGCCCCAGCATTTT. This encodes CASSFGNQPQHF.